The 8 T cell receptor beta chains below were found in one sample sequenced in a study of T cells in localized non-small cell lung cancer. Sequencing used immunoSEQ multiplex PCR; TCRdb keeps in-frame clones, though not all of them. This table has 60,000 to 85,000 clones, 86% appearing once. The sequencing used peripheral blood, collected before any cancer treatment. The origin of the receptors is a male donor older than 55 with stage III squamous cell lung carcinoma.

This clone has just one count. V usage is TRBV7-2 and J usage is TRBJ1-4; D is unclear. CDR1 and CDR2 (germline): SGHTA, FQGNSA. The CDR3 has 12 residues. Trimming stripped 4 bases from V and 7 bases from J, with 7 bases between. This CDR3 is CASSSPSEKLFF. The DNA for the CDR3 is TGTGCCAGCAGCTCCCCCAGTGAAAAACTGTTTTTT.

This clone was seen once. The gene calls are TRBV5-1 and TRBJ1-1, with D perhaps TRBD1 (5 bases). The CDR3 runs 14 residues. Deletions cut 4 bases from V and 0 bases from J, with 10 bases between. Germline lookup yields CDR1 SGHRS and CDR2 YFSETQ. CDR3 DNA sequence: TGCGCCAGCAGCGAAGGGACTATGAACACTGAAGCTTTCTTT. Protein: CASSEGTMNTEAFF.

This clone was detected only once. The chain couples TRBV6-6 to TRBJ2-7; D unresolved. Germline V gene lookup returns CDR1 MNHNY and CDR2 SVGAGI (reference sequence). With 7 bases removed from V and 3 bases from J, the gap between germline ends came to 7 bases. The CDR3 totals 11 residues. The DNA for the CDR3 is TGTGCCAGCAAAACGGTCTACGAGCAGTACTTC. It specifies CASKTVYEQYF.

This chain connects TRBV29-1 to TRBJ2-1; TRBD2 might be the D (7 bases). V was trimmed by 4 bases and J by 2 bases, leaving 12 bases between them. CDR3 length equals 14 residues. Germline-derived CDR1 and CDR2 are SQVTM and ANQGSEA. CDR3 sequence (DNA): TGCAGCGTTGGAGGGGGGGGCGCCTACAATGAGCAGTTCTTC. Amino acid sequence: CSVGGGGAYNEQFF.

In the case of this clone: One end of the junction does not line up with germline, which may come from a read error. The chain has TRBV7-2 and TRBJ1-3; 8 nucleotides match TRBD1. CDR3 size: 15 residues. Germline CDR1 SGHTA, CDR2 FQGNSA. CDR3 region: CASSLATGAGNTIYF. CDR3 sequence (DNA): TGTGCCAGCAGCCTAGCGACAGGGGCAGGAAACACCATATATTTT.

DNA for the CDR3: TGTGCCAGCAGTTACTCTGCAAACACTGAAGCTTTCTTT. Protein: CASSYSANTEAFF. This chain uses TRBV6-5 with TRBJ1-1; no reliable D call. The germline V and J ends were trimmed by 0 bases and 2 bases, with 4 bases remaining between them. Looked up from germline, CDR1 is MNHEY and CDR2 is SVGAGI. The CDR3 extends over 13 amino acids.

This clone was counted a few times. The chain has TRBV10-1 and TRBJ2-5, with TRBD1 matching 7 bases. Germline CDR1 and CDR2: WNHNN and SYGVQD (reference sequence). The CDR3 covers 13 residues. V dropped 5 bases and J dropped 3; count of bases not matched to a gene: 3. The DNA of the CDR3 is TGCGCCAGCAGTCGGGACAGAGAAGAGACCCAGTACTTC. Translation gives CASSRDREETQYF.

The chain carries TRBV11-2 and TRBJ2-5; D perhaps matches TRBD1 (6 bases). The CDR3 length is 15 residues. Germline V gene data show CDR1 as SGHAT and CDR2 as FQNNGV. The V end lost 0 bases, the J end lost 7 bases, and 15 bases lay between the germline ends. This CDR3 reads CASSLESPVRGTQYF. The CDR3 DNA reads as TGTGCCAGCAGCTTAGAGAGCCCGGTCAGGGGGACCCAGTACTTC. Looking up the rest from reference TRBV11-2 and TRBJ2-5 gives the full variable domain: EAGVAQSPRYKIIEKRQSVAFWCNPISGHATLYWYQQILGQGPKLLIQFQNNGVVDDSQLPKDRFSAERLKGVDSTLKIQPAKLEDSAVYLCASSLESPVRGTQYFGPGTRLLVL.